Below, 16 T cell receptor beta chains from the same sample are listed, as sequenced in a study of blood T cell repertoires in COVID-19. Generated by immunoSEQ multiplex PCR, the TCRdb table keeps only in-frame clones and is missing some. The profile covers hundreds of thousands of clones, with about four fifths appearing a single time and about 4.6% taken by the ten largest. Material for sequencing was PBMCs or T cells enriched from blood (not recorded which). These receptors were obtained from a woman between 45 and 60 years old who had been exposed to COVID-19.

The chain recombines TRBV7-8 with TRBJ1-1, with 7 bases that match TRBD1. V trimming: 2 bases; J trimming: 4 bases; junction bases outside the gene matches: 1. This CDR3 has 13 amino acids. Germline V gene lookup returns CDR1 SGHVS and CDR2 FQNEAQ. The CDR3 region has the DNA TGTGCCAGCAGCTTACAGGGGGGCACTGAAGCTTTCTTT. Translating it yields CASSLQGGTEAFF.

V usage is TRBV5-1 and J usage is TRBJ2-3; tentatively, D is TRBD1 (6 bases). The germline V gene has CDR1 SGHRS and CDR2 YFSETQ. V lost 5 bases and J lost 3, with 7 bases in between. This CDR3 has 12 amino acids. CDR3 nucleotides: TGCGCCAGCAGTAGGGGGACAGATACGCAGTATTTT. Encoded protein: CASSRGTDTQYF.

This clone was seen a single time. The genes are TRBV12-5 and TRBJ1-2; D is ambiguous. The V end was cut by 0 bases, the J end by 2 bases, with 10 bases between. CDR3 size: 15 residues. Germline V gene lookup returns CDR1 LGHNT and CDR2 FRNRAP. The CDR3 DNA sequence: TGTGCTAGTGGTTTGGTACTTAGTGAGAACTATGGCTACACCTTC. Residues: CASGLVLSENYGYTF.

This sequence joins TRBV5-4 and TRBJ2-1, with 13 bases lining up with TRBD2. The junction had 7 bases not matched to a gene; V was cut back by 5 bases and J by 8 bases. The length of the CDR3 is 15 residues. Germline-derived CDR1 and CDR2 are SGHNT and YYREEE (reference sequence). DNA of the CDR3: TGTGCCAGCAGAACCACTAGCGGGGGGGCCCATGAGCAGTTCTTC. It is translated as CASRTTSGGAHEQFF.

The rearrangement links TRBV5-5 to TRBJ1-1; D ambiguous. The CDR3 is made up of 11 amino acids. V was shortened by 2 bases and J by 4 bases, with 3 bases between the two germline ends. Germline assignment: CDR1 SGHKS and CDR2 YYEKEE (reference sequence). The CDR3 spells CASSFSTEAFF. The CDR3 DNA reads TGTGCCAGCAGCTTTAGCACTGAAGCTTTCTTT.

This clone was seen just once. This sequence joins TRBV5-1 and TRBJ2-1; 7 positions match TRBD1. The V segment lost 6 bases and the J segment 2 bases; nucleotides outside the gene matches: 11. The CDR3 has 16 amino acids. The germline V gene has CDR1 SGHRS and CDR2 YFSETQ. The CDR3 bases are TGCGCCAGCAACCCTTTAACAGGGGCCACCTACAATGAGCAGTTCTTC. Amino acid sequence: CASNPLTGATYNEQFF.

The chain joins TRBV5-1 to TRBJ1-1; no clear D gene. The V end lost 2 bases, the J end lost 1 base, and 15 bases lay between the germline ends. Germline loops: CDR1 SGHRS, CDR2 YFSETQ. This CDR3 is built from 16 residues. CDR3 in DNA: TGCGCCAGCAGCTTTTTCCAGGTGGGTCGGAACACTGAAGCTTTCTTT. The encoded protein is CASSFFQVGRNTEAFF.

The chain links TRBV30 to TRBJ1-5, with D maybe TRBD1 (5 bases). Germline V gives CDR1 GTSNPN, CDR2 SVGIG (reference sequence). The length of the CDR3 is 13 residues. V lost 2 bases, J lost 5 bases, and 10 bases lay in between. The CDR3 spells CAWSKGNDQPQHF. The CDR3, as DNA: TGTGCCTGGAGTAAGGGGAACGATCAGCCCCAGCATTTT.

V usage is TRBV5-8 and J usage is TRBJ1-5; D is unclear. The CDR3 is made up of 12 amino acids. Germline CDR1 SGHTS, CDR2 YDEGEE. Trimming removed 0 bases at V and 7 bases at J, with 5 bases between. As DNA, the CDR3 is TGTGCCAGCAGCTTGGAGCACCAGCCCCAGCATTTT. This codes for CASSLEHQPQHF.

The chain joins TRBV6-2 or TRBV6-3 to TRBJ1-3, with a tentative D call TRBD1 (6 bases). Germline CDR1 MNHEY, CDR2 SVGEGT. The V end lost 4 bases, the J end lost 9 bases, and 22 bases lay between the germline ends. The CDR3 loop spans 16 amino acids. In DNA form, the CDR3 reads TGTGCCAGCAGTTCGTATACGACCAGGGGACCAAGCACCATATATTTT. Protein sequence: CASSSYTTRGPSTIYF.

J is TRBJ1-5 and V is TRBV21-1; TRBD1, the D gene given by the table, was not confirmed from the DNA. TRBV21-1 constitutes a pseudogene. The CDR3 is made up of 18 amino acids. CDR3 loop: CASSEDGQRGISNQPQHF. In DNA, the CDR3 is TGTGCCAGCAGCGAGGACGGACAGCGAGGTATTAGCAATCAGCCCCAGCATTTT.

The V and J genes are TRBV3-1 (or the pseudogene TRBV3-2) and TRBJ2-2, with TRBD2 identical over 9 bases. The junction had 6 bases not matched to a gene; V was cut back by 4 bases and J by 3 bases. CDR3 length: 16 residues. The germline gives CDR1 LGHDT, CDR2 YNNKEL (reference sequence). The CDR3 bases are TGTGCCAGCAGCCCTCAGCGGGGGGCGTACACCGGGGAGCTGTTTTTT. Its translation: CASSPQRGAYTGELFF.

The V call is TRBV6-6, the J call TRBJ2-6; no firm D call. This CDR3 contains 12 residues. The V and J ends lost 7 bases and 1 base respectively, with 2 bases between them. CDR1 is MNHNY, CDR2 SVGAGI, per germline (reference sequence). For the CDR3, the DNA is TGTGCCAGCACGTCTGGGGCCAACGTCCTGACTTTC. The encoded protein is CASTSGANVLTF.

The chain uses TRBV5-5 and TRBJ1-1; D is uncertain. V gave up 0 bases and J gave up 8 bases, with 8 bases separating them. CDR3 size: 12 residues. Germline V gene data show CDR1 as SGHKS and CDR2 as YYEKEE (reference sequence). The CDR3 protein is CASSLGAGEAFF. The DNA for the CDR3 is TGTGCCAGCAGCTTGGGGGCGGGGGAAGCTTTCTTT.

CDR3 loop: CASSLSGGNNQPQHF. Written as DNA, the CDR3 is TGTGCCAGCAGTTTATCCGGAGGGAACAATCAGCCCCAGCATTTT. The chain links TRBV27 to TRBJ1-5; D is undetermined. Trimming took 0 bases from V and 3 from J, leaving 9 bases between them. CDR1 is MNHEY, CDR2 SMNVEV, per germline (reference sequence). CDR3 length equals 15 residues.

J is TRBJ1-5 and V is TRBV19; no clear D gene. The CDR3 is 13 residues long. The germline gives CDR1 LNHDA, CDR2 SQIVND (reference sequence). The V and J ends lost 6 bases and 4 bases respectively, with 10 bases between them. CDR3 amino acids: CASSPSHNQPQHF. The DNA for the CDR3 is TGTGCCAGTAGCCCTAGTCATAATCAGCCCCAGCATTTT.